The 29 T cell receptor beta chains below come from one sample, sequenced in a study of shared T cell receptors in the human thymus. The repertoire was sequenced with immunoSEQ multiplex PCR; TCRdb's copy has only in-frame clones and lacks some. Of roughly 500,000 clones listed, about 84% were seen once; the top ten hold 0.01% to 0.015%. The sample was also linked to a second study, of human thymus T cells.

The sequenced sample consisted of thymocytes. The receptors come from a boy less than two years old with a congenital heart defect.

The chain links TRBV18 to TRBJ1-5; D is undetermined. Germline V gene sequence: CDR1 KGHSH, CDR2 LQKENI. V was pared by 1 base and J by 2 bases, with 15 bases between. CDR3 length: 17 amino acids. In DNA, the CDR3 is TGTGCCAGCTCACCACACAGCAGGAAGTGGGGCAATCAGCCCCAGCATTTT. This codes for CASSPHSRKWGNQPQHF.

This clone appeared a single time. The rearrangement uses TRBV28 and TRBJ1-2, with 11 bases fitting TRBD1. The CDR3 is 14 amino acids. The ends lost 4 bases at V and 6 bases at J; junction bases unmatched: 4. Germline assignment: CDR1 MDHEN and CDR2 SYDVKM. CDR3 in DNA: TGTGCCAGCAGTTCCCGGACAGGGGGCAATGGCTACACCTTC. The encoded protein is CASSSRTGGNGYTF.

This rearrangement joins TRBV29-1 to TRBJ1-3; D remains ambiguous. V shed 0 bases and J shed 0 bases, with 9 bases lying between them. Germline CDR1 reads SQVTM; CDR2 reads ANQGSEA. The CDR3 has 15 residues. The CDR3 region has the DNA TGCAGCGTTGAAGATTCCGGGAGCTCTGGAAACACCATATATTTT. Encoded protein: CSVEDSGSSGNTIYF.

This clone was detected once. Written as DNA, the CDR3 is TGTGCCAGCAGCCAAGAACGACTAGCGGGAGGCCGGAGCACAGATACGCAGTATTTT. As protein: CASSQERLAGGRSTDTQYF. The chain links TRBV4-2 to TRBJ2-3; 13 nucleotides align to TRBD2. Germline assignment: CDR1 LGHNA and CDR2 YNFKEQ. The CDR3 covers 19 residues. V was clipped by 0 bases and J by 0 bases; unmatched bases: 6.

This chain connects TRBV6-1 to TRBJ1-3, with D possibly being TRBD1 (5 bases). The germline V gene encodes CDR1 MNHNS and CDR2 SASEGT. The CDR3 contains 15 residues. With 4 bases removed from V and 6 bases from J, the gap between germline ends came to 16 bases. CDR3 sequence reads: CASSASGGAENTIYF. The CDR3 nucleotides read TGTGCCAGCAGTGCCTCGGGAGGGGCTGAAAACACCATATATTTT.

The rearrangement joins TRBV15 to TRBJ2-7; no reliable D call. The germline V gene encodes CDR1 LNHNV and CDR2 YYDKDF (reference sequence). This CDR3 is built from 12 residues. V shed 0 bases and J shed 4 bases, with 4 bases lying between them. CDR3 loop: CATSRESYEQYF. In DNA form, the CDR3 reads TGTGCCACCAGCAGAGAGTCTTACGAGCAGTACTTC.

V is TRBV6-1 and J is TRBJ2-7; D possibly corresponds to TRBD2 (5 bases). The germline gives CDR1 MNHNS, CDR2 SASEGT. Trimming took off 8 bases at V and 0 bases at J, with 11 bases between the two ends. The CDR3 sequence is 13 residues long. The CDR3 spells CASWASGSYEQYF. CDR3 nucleotides: TGTGCCAGCTGGGCGAGCGGCTCCTACGAGCAGTACTTC.

The rearrangement uses TRBV10-1 and TRBJ1-1; D remains unclear. Germline assignment: CDR1 WNHNN and CDR2 SYGVQD (reference sequence). The length of the CDR3 is 13 residues. The V end lost 1 base, the J end lost 4 bases, and 7 bases lay between the germline ends. In DNA form, the CDR3 reads TGCGCCAGCAGTGAGTATGGCGGCACTGAAGCTTTCTTT. Protein: CASSEYGGTEAFF.

This clone was seen more than once but under ten times. The chain carries TRBV30 and TRBJ1-4, with D uncertain. The CDR3 loop spans 13 amino acids. Trimming stripped 3 bases from V and 4 bases from J, with 9 bases between. CDR1 GTSNPN and CDR2 SVGIG come from the germline V gene (reference sequence). CDR3 region: CAWSGTGNEKLFF. CDR3 nucleotides: TGTGCCTGGAGCGGAACGGGTAATGAAAAACTGTTTTTT.

This clone was seen a few times. The gene calls are TRBV29-1 and TRBJ2-7; 7 bases align to TRBD1. The CDR3 sequence is 17 residues long. Trimming cost V 6 bases and J 4 bases; bases outside gene matches: 21. Germline V CDR1 and CDR2: SQVTM, ANQGSEA. This CDR3 is CSVRVSLRGPRAYEQYF. The DNA for the CDR3 is TGCAGCGTCCGAGTTTCCTTAAGGGGGCCCAGAGCTTACGAGCAGTACTTC.

CDR3 bases: TGTGCCAGCAGCCCTACCCCCGTCGGTAGCGGGGAATACGAGCAGTACTTC. Translation gives CASSPTPVGSGEYEQYF. V and J are TRBV13 and TRBJ2-7; 8 bases are a match to TRBD2. This CDR3 region has 17 residues. Unmatched junction bases numbered 16, after V lost 5 bases and J lost 4 bases. The germline V gene has CDR1 PRHDT and CDR2 FYEKMQ (reference sequence).

The chain couples TRBV7-7 to TRBJ2-5, with D perhaps matching TRBD1 (6 bases). This CDR3 has 15 residues. CDR1 SSHAT and CDR2 FNYEAQ come from the germline V gene (reference sequence). V lost 1 base to trimming and J lost 4 bases, with 13 bases between them. The CDR3 region has the DNA TGTGCCAGCAGCTTAGTCACAGGGCGGCCAGAGACCCAGTACTTC. It yields the protein CASSLVTGRPETQYF.

The chain has TRBV30 and TRBJ2-7; 11 nucleotides match TRBD2. The J segment lost 2 bases and the V segment lost 2 bases, leaving 5 bases of the junction unmatched. Per the germline V gene, CDR1 is GTSNPN and CDR2 is SVGIG (reference sequence). The CDR3 loop spans 15 amino acids. The CDR3 spells CAWSPLAGGPYEQYF. The CDR3 nucleotides read TGTGCCTGGAGTCCCTTAGCGGGAGGGCCCTACGAGCAGTACTTC.

The chain links TRBV4-1 to TRBJ1-2, with D uncertain. Germline V CDR1 and CDR2: MGHRA, YSYEKL. This CDR3 is built from 9 residues. The V and J ends lost 11 bases and 7 bases respectively, with 8 bases between them. CDR3 sequence: CAVLSGYTF. The DNA for the CDR3 is TGCGCCGTTCTAAGTGGCTACACCTTC.

V gene TRBV4-3 combines with J gene TRBJ2-1, with a tentative D call TRBD2 (6 bases). V lost 0 bases and J lost 7, with 13 bases in between. The germline V gene has CDR1 LGHNA and CDR2 YSLEER. The CDR3 consists of 15 residues. CDR3 DNA: TGCGCCAGCAGCCAAGATGTGCTAGCGCGTAATGAGCAGTTCTTC. It is translated as CASSQDVLARNEQFF.

V and J are TRBV6-5 and TRBJ2-7; D possibly corresponds to TRBD1 (6 bases). Trimming removed 7 bases at V and 2 bases at J, with 15 bases between. The germline V gene has CDR1 MNHEY and CDR2 SVGAGI. The CDR3 sequence is 14 residues long. The CDR3 DNA sequence: TGTGCCAGCAAGGCCCGGGACAAGCCCTACGAGCAGTACTTC. As protein: CASKARDKPYEQYF.

This clone was found once. The chain uses TRBV7-9 and TRBJ2-5, with 11 bases that match TRBD2. Germline V gene data show CDR1 as SEHNR and CDR2 as FQNEAQ (reference sequence). The CDR3 length is 18 residues. V shed 7 bases and J 4 bases; nucleotides not matched to a gene: 17. This CDR3 reads CASTREVTSGVRGETQYF. The CDR3 DNA follows: TGTGCCAGCACCCGAGAAGTGACTAGCGGGGTAAGGGGAGAGACCCAGTACTTC. Based on the CDR3 plus reference TRBV7-9 and TRBJ2-5, the full variable domain is DTGVSQNPRHKITKRGQNVTFRCDPISEHNRLYWYRQTLGQGPEFLTYFQNEAQLEKSRLLSDRFSAERPKGSFSTLEIQRTEQGDSAMYLCASTREVTSGVRGETQYFGPGTRLLVL.

The chain links TRBV25-1 to TRBJ2-7, with TRBD2 matching over 7 bases. Per germline, CDR1 MGHDK and CDR2 SYGVNS. V shed 8 bases, J shed 2 bases, and the junction held 12 bases outside the gene matches. The CDR3 length is 15 residues. The DNA for the CDR3 is TGTGCCAGCCTCGGGGGGTATACTGGTACCTACGAGCAGTACTTC. Amino acid sequence: CASLGGYTGTYEQYF.

This clone was counted between two and nine times. CDR3 in amino acids: CASKTGQRNQPQHF. The CDR3 DNA is TGTGCCAGTAAGACAGGACAACGCAATCAGCCCCAGCATTTT. The gene calls are TRBV19 and TRBJ1-5, with TRBD1 as a possible D gene (6 bases). Germline V CDR1 and CDR2: LNHDA, SQIVND (reference sequence). The CDR3 spans 14 residues. Deletions cut 7 bases from V and 2 bases from J, with 12 bases between.

V usage is TRBV4-2 and J usage is TRBJ1-2; a weak D match, TRBD1 (6 bases). The CDR3 runs 14 residues. Looked up from germline, CDR1 is LGHNA and CDR2 is YNFKEQ. Between the trimmed V and J ends, which lost 1 base and 4 bases, there was a span of 10 bases. Here the CDR3 DNA reads TGTGCCAGCAGCCAAGCCAGGGGAACCTATGGCTACACCTTC. This sequence encodes CASSQARGTYGYTF.

The V call is TRBV28, the J call TRBJ2-7, with 11 bases identical to TRBD2. The V gene's germline CDR1 is MDHEN and CDR2 SYDVKM. The CDR3 has 17 amino acids. Unmatched junction bases numbered 13, after V lost 4 bases and J lost 5 bases. In DNA form, the CDR3 reads TGTGCCAGCAGTTCTTGGACTAGCGGGCCGGTCTGCGACGAGCAGTACTTC. Encoded protein: CASSSWTSGPVCDEQYF.

The chain combines TRBV5-4 with TRBJ2-3; TRBD2 matches 7 bases. Germline lookup yields CDR1 SGHNT and CDR2 YYREEE (reference sequence). V gave up 0 bases and J gave up 3 bases; unmatched junction bases: 13. The CDR3 spans 18 residues. CDR3 sequence: CASSLAWSGTRRTDTQYF. The CDR3 DNA reads TGTGCCAGCAGCTTGGCCTGGAGCGGGACCCGACGGACAGATACGCAGTATTTT.

The chain links TRBV18 to TRBJ1-2; tentatively, D is TRBD1 (5 bases). This CDR3 has 14 amino acids. V lost 2 bases and J lost 8, with 15 bases in between. From germline, CDR1 is KGHSH and CDR2 LQKENI. This chain's CDR3 is CASSPRAGTGGYTF. CDR3 in DNA: TGTGCCAGCTCACCAAGGGCGGGGACGGGAGGCTACACCTTC.

The rearrangement joins TRBV4-1 to TRBJ1-1; D perhaps matches TRBD1 (6 bases). Germline CDR1 is MGHRA and CDR2 is YSYEKL. V lost 5 bases to trimming and J lost 2 bases, with 18 bases between them. This CDR3 region has 16 residues. CDR3 sequence reads: CASSKGAPGHNTEAFF. The CDR3 nucleotides are TGCGCCAGCAGCAAAGGGGCCCCGGGACACAACACTGAAGCTTTCTTT.

This clone came up a few times. V usage is TRBV6-5 and J usage is TRBJ1-1; TRBD1 agrees at 7 bases. Germline values: CDR1 MNHEY, CDR2 SVGAGI. This CDR3 spans 15 amino acids. With 2 bases clipped from V and 1 base from J, the junction kept 4 bases outside the gene matches. CDR3 DNA: TGTGCCAGCAGTTACGACAGGGACTCGAACACTGAAGCTTTCTTT. Its translation: CASSYDRDSNTEAFF.

In the case of this clone: Mismatch with germline at one junction end may stem from a read error. This chain uses TRBV10-3 with TRBJ1-2; 8 nucleotides align to TRBD1. The CDR3 sequence is 12 residues long. The germline V gene encodes CDR1 ENHRY and CDR2 SYGVKD. The CDR3 spells CATDRVGNGCTF. The CDR3 DNA reads TGTGCCACGGACAGGGTTGGAAATGGCTGCACCTTC.

The chain carries TRBV4-2 and TRBJ2-3; 7 bases fit TRBD1. V lost 0 bases, J lost 5 bases, and 5 bases stayed unmatched. The CDR3 extends over 15 amino acids. Germline CDR1 and CDR2: LGHNA and YNFKEQ. The CDR3 protein is CASSQDRTGVDTQYF. CDR3 bases: TGTGCCAGCAGCCAAGATCGAACAGGGGTAGATACGCAGTATTTT.

This chain uses TRBV5-5 with TRBJ2-3; D is perhaps TRBD2 (6 bases). Per the germline V gene, CDR1 is SGHKS and CDR2 is YYEKEE (reference sequence). Deletions cut 0 bases from V and 6 bases from J, with 20 bases between. The CDR3 totals 17 residues. Here the CDR3 DNA reads TGTGCCAGCAGCTTGGCCCGTCGTCCCTCGGGAGAGGATACGCAGTATTTT. This encodes CASSLARRPSGEDTQYF.

This clone was recorded only once. J is TRBJ2-1 and V is TRBV27, with 7 bases identical to TRBD2. In germline, CDR1 is MNHEY, CDR2 SMNVEV (reference sequence). There are 14 residues in the CDR3. Trimming removed 5 bases from V and 0 bases from J; junction bases left unmatched: 1. The CDR3 region has the DNA TGTGCCAGCAGTCGCGGGAGCTCCTACAATGAGCAGTTCTTC. Protein: CASSRGSSYNEQFF.